This T cell receptor (beta chain) originates from a study of blood T cell repertoires in COVID-19. The V gene end was trimmed by 5 bases and the J gene end by 3 bases; junction bases not matched to a gene: 3. The CDR3 length is 15 residues. In germline, CDR1 is SGHAT, CDR2 FQNNGV. Per the study methods: Scientists estimated how many nucleated cells there were by amplifying reference gene primers. Clones were read by immunoSEQ multiplex PCR, and TCRdb kept only the in-frame ones, dropping some. The DNA gave D and trimming, while V, J and clone size come from that table. The sample has 150,000 to 250,000 clones; approximately 80% are singletons. Adults between roughly 18 and 90 years of age took part from 20 to 25 US areas. Participants' own reports of clinical history determined their cohort assignment.

The source is a man in his forties or fifties who had recovered from COVID-19. The rearrangement joins TRBV11-2 to TRBJ2-1; 11 bases align to TRBD2. Sequencing was carried out using PBMCs or T cells enriched from blood (not recorded which). The CDR3 coding sequence is TGTGCCAGCAGCGCCGGACTAGCGGGCTACAATGAGCAGTTCTTC. Its translation is CASSAGLAGYNEQFF.